This T cell receptor (beta chain) emerged from a study of blood T cells in healthy people across ages. PCR was performed a second time for roughly 7 to 12 cycles using a sample-barcoded 5' primer and a J-beta primer mix. One entry per CDR3 protein results from TCRdb running MiXCR on the 5' RACE reads. Here the sample spans around 580,000 distinct CDR3 sequences, more than 45% being singletons. This clonotype has just a few counts. Its cognate antigen is unknown. Study conclusions and caveats: A conclusive naive versus antigen-experienced comparison was prevented by the unsorted PBMCs. Investigators viewed diversity estimates from one million T cells as underestimates, the study reported. Roughly linearly, TCR beta diversity per million T cells fell as age increased. Correlation between TCR beta diversity and naive T cell percentage was strong.

Losses at the gene ends were 4 bases for V and 0 bases for J; bases not matched to a gene: 16. Germline values: CDR1 SGHTA, CDR2 FQGNSA. The CDR3 extends over 19 amino acids. V is TRBV7-2 and J is TRBJ1-2, with 8 nucleotides matching TRBD1. The sequence was obtained from a man of 80 years or more in good health. The material sequenced was blood. The CDR3, as DNA: TGTGCCAGCAGCTACACAGGACAGGGAACTTTGGGGACTAACTATGGCTACACCTTC. Its protein product is CASSYTGQGTLGTNYGYTF. The full variable domain, in which reference TRBV7-2 and TRBJ1-2 provide the parts outside the CDR3, is GAGVSQSPSNKVTEKGKDVELRCDPISGHTALYWYRQSLGQGLEFLIYFQGNSAPDKSGLPSDRFSAERTGGSVSTLTIQRTQQEDSAVYLCASSYTGQGTLGTNYGYTFGSGTRLTVV.